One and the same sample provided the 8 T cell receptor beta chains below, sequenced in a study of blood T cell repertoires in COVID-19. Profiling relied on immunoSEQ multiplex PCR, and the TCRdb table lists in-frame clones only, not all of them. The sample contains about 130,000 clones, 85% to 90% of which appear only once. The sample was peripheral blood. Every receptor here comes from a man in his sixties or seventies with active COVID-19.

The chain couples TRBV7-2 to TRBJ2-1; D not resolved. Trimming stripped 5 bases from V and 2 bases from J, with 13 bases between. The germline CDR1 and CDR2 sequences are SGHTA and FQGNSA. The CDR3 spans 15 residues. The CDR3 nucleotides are TGTGCCAGCAGCCAAGGAAGGAGAGCCTACAATGAGCAGTTCTTC. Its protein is CASSQGRRAYNEQFF.

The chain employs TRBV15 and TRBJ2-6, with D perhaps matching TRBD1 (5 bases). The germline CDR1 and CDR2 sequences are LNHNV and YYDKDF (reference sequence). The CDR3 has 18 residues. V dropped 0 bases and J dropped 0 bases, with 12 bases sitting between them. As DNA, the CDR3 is TGTGCCACCAGCAGAGATCTGACAGCCAGCTCTGGGGCCAACGTCCTGACTTTC. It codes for CATSRDLTASSGANVLTF.

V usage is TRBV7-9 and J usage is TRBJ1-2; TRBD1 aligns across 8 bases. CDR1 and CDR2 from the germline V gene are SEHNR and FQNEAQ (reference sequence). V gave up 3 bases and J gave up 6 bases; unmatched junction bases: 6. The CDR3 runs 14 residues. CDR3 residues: CASSFEDRGDGYTF. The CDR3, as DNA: TGTGCCAGCAGCTTTGAAGACAGGGGAGATGGCTACACCTTC.

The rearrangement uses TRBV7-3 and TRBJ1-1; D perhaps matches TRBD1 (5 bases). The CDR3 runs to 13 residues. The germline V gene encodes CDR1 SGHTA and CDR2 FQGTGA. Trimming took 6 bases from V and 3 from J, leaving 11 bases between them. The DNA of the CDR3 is TGTGCCAGCAGGACCGACAGAGACACTGAAGCTTTCTTT. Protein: CASRTDRDTEAFF.

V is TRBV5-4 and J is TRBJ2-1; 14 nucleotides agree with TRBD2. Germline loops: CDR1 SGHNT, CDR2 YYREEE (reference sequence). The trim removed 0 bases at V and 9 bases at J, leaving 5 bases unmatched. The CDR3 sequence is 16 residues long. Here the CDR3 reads CASSLGTSGRTSEQFF. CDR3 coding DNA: TGTGCCAGCAGCTTGGGGACTAGCGGGAGGACTAGTGAGCAGTTCTTC.

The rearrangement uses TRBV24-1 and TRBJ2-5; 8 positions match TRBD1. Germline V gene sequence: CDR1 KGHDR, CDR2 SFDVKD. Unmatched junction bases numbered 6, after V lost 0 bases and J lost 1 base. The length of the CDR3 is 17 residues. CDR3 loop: CATSDLEGGQVQETQYF. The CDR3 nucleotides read TGTGCCACCAGTGATTTGGAGGGGGGACAGGTCCAAGAGACCCAGTACTTC.

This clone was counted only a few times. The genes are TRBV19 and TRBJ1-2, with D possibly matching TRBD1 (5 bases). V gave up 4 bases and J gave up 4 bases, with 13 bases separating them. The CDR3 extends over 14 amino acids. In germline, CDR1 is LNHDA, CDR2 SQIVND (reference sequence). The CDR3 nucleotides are TGTGCCAGTAGTACCCGACAGAGCTTCTATGGCTACACCTTC. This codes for CASSTRQSFYGYTF.

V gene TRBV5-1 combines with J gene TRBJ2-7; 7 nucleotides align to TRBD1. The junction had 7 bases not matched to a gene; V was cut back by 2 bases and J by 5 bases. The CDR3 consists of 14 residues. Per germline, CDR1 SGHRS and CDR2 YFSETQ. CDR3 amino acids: CASSFSGTDNEQYF. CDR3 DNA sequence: TGCGCCAGCAGCTTTTCCGGGACAGATAACGAGCAGTACTTC.